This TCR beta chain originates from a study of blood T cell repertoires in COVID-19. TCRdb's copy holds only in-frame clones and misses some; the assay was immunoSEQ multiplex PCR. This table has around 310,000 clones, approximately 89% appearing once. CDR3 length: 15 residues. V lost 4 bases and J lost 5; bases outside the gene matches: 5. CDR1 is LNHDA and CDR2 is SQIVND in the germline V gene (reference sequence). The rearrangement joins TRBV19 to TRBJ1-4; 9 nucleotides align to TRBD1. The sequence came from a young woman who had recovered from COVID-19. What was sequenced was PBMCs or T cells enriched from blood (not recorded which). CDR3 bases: TGTGCCAGTAGTAACGTCGGGACAGGGAATGAAAAACTGTTTTTT. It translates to CASSNVGTGNEKLFF.